This TCR beta chain originates from a study of T cell responses to AZD1222 COVID-19 vaccine. Points from the study as a whole: Spike-spanning, vaccine-associated CD4 TCRs were dominant at 160-218 and 743-854. Donors were chiefly white British, with a greater number of females, and clonal diversity was perhaps underestimated.

V was pared by 6 bases and J by 7 bases, with 0 bases of the junction left unmatched. CDR3 size: 12 residues. Germline V gene lookup returns CDR1 MNHEY and CDR2 SMNVEV (reference sequence). A remark on this clone: Its matching antigen is unknown.

The method was immunoSEQ multiplex PCR; TCRdb's version includes in-frame clones alone and lacks a portion of them. The sample records 100,000 to 150,000 clones, around nine tenths being singletons. The sequence derives from an adult in good health. The V call is TRBV27, the J call TRBJ1-5; 10 positions agree with TRBD1. Sequencing used peripheral blood, obtained on day 0 of AZD1222 vaccination. The CDR3, as DNA: TGTGCCAGCAGGGACAGGGGGCAGCCCCAGCATTTT. Protein product: CASRDRGQPQHF.